A selection of T cell receptor beta chains follows, all from one sample in a study of OX40 agonist ivuxolimab in advanced cancers. Clones were sequenced by immunoSEQ multiplex PCR, and TCRdb holds only the in-frame ones, with some missing. This table holds over 45,000 clones, 75% to 90% found once. Sequences were derived from CD4+ or CD8+ T cells sorted from blood, sampled in a trial of the OX40 agonist ivuxolimab. These receptors all stem from an adult with an advanced solid tumor such as melanoma, head and neck, liver or kidney cancer. Each CDR3 is given with its conserved first and last residue. The D gene is left open where the match is weak. Some rows mark clone size as missing; the rest say once, few, many or name a class of expanded clone.

D gene: NA
clone size: NA
J gene: TRBJ1-1
V gene: TRBV11-3
CDR3 DNA: TGTGCCAGCAGCCCCCATTCGGGGTCTGAAGCTTTCTTT
CDR3 protein: CASSPHSGSEAFF

D gene: NA
clone size: NA
J gene: TRBJ2-3
V gene: TRBV10-3
CDR3 DNA: TGTGCCATCAGTGTGGGTGGGCGGCCCACAGATACGCAGTATTTT
CDR3 protein: CAISVGGRPTDTQYF

D gene: NA
clone size: few
J gene: TRBJ2-7
V gene: TRBV4-1
CDR3 DNA: TGCGCCAGCAGCCAAGATCCCCATTTCCCTACGGAGCAGTACTTC
CDR3 protein: CASSQDPHFPTEQYF

D gene: NA
clone size: NA
J gene: TRBJ2-1
V gene: TRBV7-9
CDR3 DNA: TGTGCCAGCAGCTCCAGGGTTCATGAGCAGTTCTTC
CDR3 protein: CASSSRVHEQFF

D gene: TRBD2
clone size: NA
J gene: TRBJ2-1
V gene: TRBV2
CDR3 DNA: TGTGCCAGCAGTCCTACTAGCGGGAGGGCTCGAGATGAGCAGTTCTTC
CDR3 protein: CASSPTSGRARDEQFF

D gene: NA
clone size: NA
J gene: TRBJ1-1
V gene: TRBV18
CDR3 DNA: TGTGCCAGCTCAGCTACAGGGTTGCGTAGCACTGAAGCTTTCTTT
CDR3 protein: CASSATGLRSTEAFF

D gene: NA
clone size: NA
J gene: TRBJ1-2
V gene: TRBV5-1
CDR3 DNA: TGCGCCAGCATGGGGTACGGCAGGGATATAGCTAACTATGGCTACACCTTC
CDR3 protein: CASMGYGRDIANYGYTF

D gene: TRBD1
clone size: NA
J gene: TRBJ2-1
V gene: TRBV19
CDR3 DNA: TGTGCCAGTAGTATCCGGGACAGGGGGGGCAATGAGCAGTTCTTC
CDR3 protein: CASSIRDRGGNEQFF

D gene: NA
clone size: NA
J gene: TRBJ1-1
V gene: TRBV19
CDR3 DNA: TGTGCCAGTAGTATTTGGGTGGGGGGCCGGAACACTGAAGCTTTCTTT
CDR3 protein: CASSIWVGGRNTEAFF

D gene: NA
clone size: few
J gene: TRBJ1-6
V gene: TRBV27
CDR3 DNA: TGTGCCTCAGGGGCCTATAATTCACCCCTCCACTTT
CDR3 protein: CASGAYNSPLHF

D gene: TRBD1
clone size: NA
J gene: TRBJ2-5
V gene: TRBV4-1
CDR3 DNA: TGCGCCAGCAGCCCGGGGTATGGTACAGGGGGCAGACGGGACCAAGAGACCCAGTACTTC
CDR3 protein: CASSPGYGTGGRRDQETQYF

D gene: TRBD1
clone size: NA
J gene: TRBJ2-2
V gene: TRBV14
CDR3 DNA: TGTGCCAGCAGCCAGAGAGCAGGGGGTCGAACCGGGGAGCTGTTTTTT
CDR3 protein: CASSQRAGGRTGELFF

D gene: NA
clone size: NA
J gene: TRBJ1-2
V gene: TRBV30
CDR3 DNA: TGTGCCTGGAATAGGGACGGGAGAAATAGGGGCTACACCTTC
CDR3 protein: CAWNRDGRNRGYTF

D gene: TRBD1
clone size: NA
J gene: TRBJ1-2
V gene: TRBV25-1
CDR3 DNA: TGTGCCAGCGAGCAGGGGGCAGTGGGCTACACCTTC
CDR3 protein: CASEQGAVGYTF

D gene: NA
clone size: NA
J gene: TRBJ2-3
V gene: TRBV27
CDR3 DNA: TGTGCCAGCAGTCCGATCCAAGGGGATACGCAGTATTTT
CDR3 protein: CASSPIQGDTQYF

D gene: NA
clone size: NA
J gene: TRBJ1-2
V gene: TRBV7-9
CDR3 DNA: TGTGCCAGCAGCCCTGACAGCGGAGTTTATGGCTACACCTTC
CDR3 protein: CASSPDSGVYGYTF